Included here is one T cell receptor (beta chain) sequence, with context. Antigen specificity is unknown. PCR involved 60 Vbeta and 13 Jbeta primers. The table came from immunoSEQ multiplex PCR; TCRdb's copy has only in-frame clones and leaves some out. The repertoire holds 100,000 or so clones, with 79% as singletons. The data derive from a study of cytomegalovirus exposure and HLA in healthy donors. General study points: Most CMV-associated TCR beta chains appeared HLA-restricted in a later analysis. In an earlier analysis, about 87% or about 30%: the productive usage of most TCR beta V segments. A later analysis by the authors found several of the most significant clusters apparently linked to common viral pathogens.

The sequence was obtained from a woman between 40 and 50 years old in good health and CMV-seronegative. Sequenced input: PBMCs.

CDR3 in amino acids: CASSPRGLDTEAFF. CDR3 coding DNA: TGTGCCAGCAGTCCCAGGGGGCTTGACACTGAAGCTTTCTTT. The chain combines TRBV6-5 with TRBJ1-1, with 8 bases aligning to TRBD1. The J segment lost 3 bases and the V segment lost 5 bases, leaving 5 bases of the junction unmatched. The length of the CDR3 is 14 residues. Germline loops: CDR1 MNHEY, CDR2 SVGAGI.